This T cell receptor (beta chain) was identified during a study of cytomegalovirus exposure and HLA in healthy donors. Study-level points and caveats: The study dropped some indistinguishable V segments, TRBV6-2 and TRBV6-3 among them. In terms of immune exposure information, only CMV serostatus was available. Common viral pathogens (according to a later analysis) appeared linked to several of the most significant clusters.

This CDR3 is 14 amino acids long. Germline CDR1 and CDR2: SNHLY and FYNNEI. The ends lost 4 bases at V and 6 bases at J; junction bases unmatched: 3. Worth noting for this clone: Its matching antigen is unknown.

The PCR employed 60 Vbeta primers together with 13 Jbeta primers. Clones were sequenced by immunoSEQ multiplex PCR, and TCRdb holds only the in-frame ones, with some missing. The sample has fewer than 40,000 clones. Each of the donors was a healthy bone marrow donor. The clonotype originates from a middle-aged woman in good health and CMV-seropositive. Sequencing was performed on PBMCs. The chain is built from TRBV2 and TRBJ2-2; 9 positions agree with TRBD1. CDR3 bases: TGTGCCAGCAGTGGGACAGGGGCCCCCGGGGAGCTGTTTTTT. This gives the protein CASSGTGAPGELFF.